The 2 T cell receptor beta chains below all came from one sample that was sequenced in a study of blood T cell repertoires in COVID-19. The assay was immunoSEQ multiplex PCR, and TCRdb's table has in-frame clones only and misses some. This sample carries 270,000 or so clones, 85% of them seen once, and the ten largest clones take roughly 14%. Sequenced sample: peripheral blood. These receptors were taken from a human donor in a cohort sampled during active COVID-19.

This clone has a single count. The chain employs TRBV3-1 (or the pseudogene TRBV3-2) and TRBJ1-5; D might be TRBD1 (5 bases). This CDR3 region has 14 residues. Germline lookup yields CDR1 LGHDT and CDR2 YNNKEL (reference sequence). The V end lost 1 base, the J end lost 3 bases, and 7 bases lay between the germline ends. CDR3 loop: CASSQAGFNQPQHF. The CDR3 DNA follows: TGTGCCAGCAGCCAAGCAGGGTTCAATCAGCCCCAGCATTTT.

The chain links TRBV4-1 to TRBJ2-1; possible D gene TRBD2, 7 bases. Trimming took off 3 bases at V and 10 bases at J, with 22 bases between the two ends. This CDR3 comprises 16 residues. Germline CDR1 MGHRA, CDR2 YSYEKL. The CDR3 loop is CASSQASGTRNWEQFF. DNA for the CDR3: TGCGCCAGCAGCCAGGCGAGCGGGACAAGAAATTGGGAGCAGTTCTTC.